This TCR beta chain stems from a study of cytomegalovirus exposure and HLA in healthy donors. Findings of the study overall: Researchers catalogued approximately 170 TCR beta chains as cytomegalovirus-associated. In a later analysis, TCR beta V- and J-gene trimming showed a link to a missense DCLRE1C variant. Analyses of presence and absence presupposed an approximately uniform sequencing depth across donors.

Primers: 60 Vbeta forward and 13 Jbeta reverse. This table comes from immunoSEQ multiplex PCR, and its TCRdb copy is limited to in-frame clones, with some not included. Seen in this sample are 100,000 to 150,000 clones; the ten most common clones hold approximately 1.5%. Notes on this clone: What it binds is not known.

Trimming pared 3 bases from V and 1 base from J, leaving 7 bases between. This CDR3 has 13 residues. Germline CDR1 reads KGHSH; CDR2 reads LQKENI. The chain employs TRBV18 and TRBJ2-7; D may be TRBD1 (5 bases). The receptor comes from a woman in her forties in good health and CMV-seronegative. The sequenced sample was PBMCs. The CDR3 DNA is TGTGCCAGCTCACCGGGGCCATCCTACGAGCAGTACGTC. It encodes CASSPGPSYEQYV.